This T cell receptor beta chain came from a study of blood T cell repertoires in COVID-19. Germline V gives CDR1 LNHDA, CDR2 SQIVND (reference sequence). V lost 10 bases to trimming and J lost 0 bases; unmatched junction nucleotides: 11. The CDR3 covers 16 residues. Measured with immunoSEQ multiplex PCR; TCRdb has only the in-frame clones, and not every one. The table records 350,000 to 550,000 clones, 80% to 90% of them present only once. The receptor was derived from a woman aged 25 to 39 with acute or convalescent COVID-19. The sample was peripheral blood. V gene TRBV19 combines with J gene TRBJ2-2; 7 bases map to TRBD1. CDR3 DNA: TGTGCCACCTCGAAACGGGACAGAGCGAACACCGGGGAGCTGTTTTTT. Residues: CATSKRDRANTGELFF.